This T cell receptor (beta chain) was sequenced in a study of shared clonotypes between healthy human individuals. Each cell subset's genomic DNA was divided evenly among several immunoSEQ plates. This table comes from immunoSEQ multiplex PCR, and its TCRdb copy is limited to in-frame clones, with some not included. Found here are about 2.3 million clones, 85% to 95% of them singletons; the top ten hold approximately 0.41%. This clone showed up just a few times. This CDR3 spans 12 amino acids. V lost 0 bases and J 11 bases, leaving 11 bases between the germline ends. CDR1 SGDLS and CDR2 YYNGEE come from the germline V gene.

The rearrangement links TRBV9 to TRBJ1-1, with D perhaps matching TRBD1 (5 bases). The clonotype comes from a young man in good health. Some clones in this sample may be carry-over from other donors' samples. Sequencing input: naive CD4+ T cells from PBMCs. The subset here: CD45RA+ positively selected. CDR3 amino acids: CASSVVAGDAFF. Written as DNA, the CDR3 is TGTGCCAGCAGCGTAGTAGCGGGGGACGCTTTCTTT.